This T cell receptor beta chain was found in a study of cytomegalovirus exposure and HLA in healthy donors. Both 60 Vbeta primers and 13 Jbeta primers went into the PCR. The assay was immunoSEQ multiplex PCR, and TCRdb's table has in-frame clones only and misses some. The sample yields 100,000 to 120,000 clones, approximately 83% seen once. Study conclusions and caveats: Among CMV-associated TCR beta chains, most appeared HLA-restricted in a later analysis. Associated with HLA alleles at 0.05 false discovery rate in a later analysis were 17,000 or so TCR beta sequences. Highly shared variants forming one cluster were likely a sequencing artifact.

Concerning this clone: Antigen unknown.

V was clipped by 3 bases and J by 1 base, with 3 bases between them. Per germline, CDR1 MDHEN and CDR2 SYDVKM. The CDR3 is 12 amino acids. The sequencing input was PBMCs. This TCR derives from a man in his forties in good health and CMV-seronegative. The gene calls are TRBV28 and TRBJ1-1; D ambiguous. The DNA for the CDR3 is TGTGCCAGCAGTTTCCGGAACACTGAAGCTTTCTTT. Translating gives CASSFRNTEAFF.